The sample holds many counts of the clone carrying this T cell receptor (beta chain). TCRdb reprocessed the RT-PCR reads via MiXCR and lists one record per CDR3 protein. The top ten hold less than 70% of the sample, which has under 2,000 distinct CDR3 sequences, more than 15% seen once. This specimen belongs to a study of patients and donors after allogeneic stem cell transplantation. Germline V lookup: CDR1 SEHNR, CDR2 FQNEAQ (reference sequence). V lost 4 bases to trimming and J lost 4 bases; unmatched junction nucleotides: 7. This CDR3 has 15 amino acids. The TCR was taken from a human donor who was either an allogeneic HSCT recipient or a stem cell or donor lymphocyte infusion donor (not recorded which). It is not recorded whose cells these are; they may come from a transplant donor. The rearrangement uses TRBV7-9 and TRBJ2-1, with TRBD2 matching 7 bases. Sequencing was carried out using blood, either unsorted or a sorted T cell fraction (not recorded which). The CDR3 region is CASSYVTGGYNEQFF. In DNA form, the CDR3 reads TGTGCCAGCAGCTACGTGACGGGAGGTTACAATGAGCAGTTCTTC.